This T cell receptor (beta chain) comes out of a study of post-analysis software for immune sequencing data. Details on this clonotype: The antigen remains undetermined.

Germline V gives CDR1 SGHAT, CDR2 FQNNGV. V lost 7 bases, J lost 0 bases, and 9 bases lay in between. The CDR3 covers 14 residues. TCR beta cDNA libraries had unique molecular identifiers. The authors obtained roughly 550,000 cDNA molecules from around 0.96 to 9.9 million T cells. MiXCR was run by TCRdb on the PCR reads, yielding one entry per CDR3 protein. The data hold 350,000 to 450,000 distinct CDR3 sequences, with roughly 38% observed a single time. Findings and limits, study-wide: Higher frequency in patients than in controls was seen for about five TRBV segments, with TRBV5-6, TRBV5-1 and TRBV20-1 among them. Samples prepared in the same batch strongly co-clustered by F measure.

This chain uses TRBV11-2 with TRBJ1-4; maybe TRBD1 (5 bases). This sequence originates from a girl aged 2 to 9 with multiple sclerosis. The sequencing input was blood. In nucleotides, the CDR3 is TGTGCCAGCAACCCGACAGCAACTAATGAAAAACTGTTTTTT. This encodes CASNPTATNEKLFF.